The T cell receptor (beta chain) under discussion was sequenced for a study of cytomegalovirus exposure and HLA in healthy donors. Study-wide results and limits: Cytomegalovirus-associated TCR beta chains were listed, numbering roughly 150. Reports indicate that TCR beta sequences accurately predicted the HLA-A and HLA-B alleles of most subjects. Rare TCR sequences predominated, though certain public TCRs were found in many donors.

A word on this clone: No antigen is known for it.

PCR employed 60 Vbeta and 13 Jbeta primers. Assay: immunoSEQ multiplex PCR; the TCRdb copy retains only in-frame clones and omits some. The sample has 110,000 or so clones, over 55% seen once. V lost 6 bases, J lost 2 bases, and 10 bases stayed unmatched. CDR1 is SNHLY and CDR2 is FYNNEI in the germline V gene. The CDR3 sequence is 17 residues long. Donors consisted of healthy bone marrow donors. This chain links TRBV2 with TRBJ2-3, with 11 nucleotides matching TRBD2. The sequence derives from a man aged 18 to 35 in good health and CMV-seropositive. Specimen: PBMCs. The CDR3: CASRGYLAGGHTDTQYF. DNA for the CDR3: TGTGCCAGCAGGGGATATCTAGCGGGGGGACACACAGATACGCAGTATTTT.